Listed below are T cell receptor beta chains from one sample, sequenced in a study of regulatory T cells in long-lasting Graves disease. TCRdb recomputed calls from the multiplex PCR reads with MiXCR, one row per CDR3 protein. Altogether 350,000 to 450,000 distinct CDR3 sequences are present, roughly 20% being singletons, with the ten largest covering less than 25%. The input for sequencing was peripheral blood mononuclear cells (PBMCs), taken when the disease was refractory, from a patient treated with antithyroid drugs. The receptors were sampled from a female donor with Graves disease. Both conserved end residues are part of each CDR3. Fields, in order: V gene, D gene, J gene, clone size, CDR3 protein, CDR3 DNA. A D gene is named only where the DNA matches it firmly. Some rows mark clone size as missing; the rest say once, few, many or name a class of expanded clone.

>TRBV28|.|TRBJ2-7|once
CASSPILPPGISSYEQYF
TGTGCCAGCAGTCCCATTCTGCCTCCAGGGATTAGCTCCTACGAGCAGTACTTC
>TRBV6-5|TRBD2|TRBJ2-7|.
CASSFPGLPKESYEQYF
TGTGCCAGCAGTTTTCCGGGACTACCAAAAGAATCCTACGAGCAGTACTTC
>TRBV18|TRBD1|TRBJ1-5|.
CASSLDRAPNQPQHF
TGTGCCAGCTCACTCGACAGGGCCCCTAATCAGCCCCAGCATTTT
>TRBV20-1|.|TRBJ1-1|few
CSAKVFRGREAFF
TGCAGTGCTAAAGTATTCCGGGGCCGCGAAGCTTTCTTT
>TRBV25-1|TRBD2|TRBJ2-7|few
CASSDQREANEQYF
TGTGCCAGCAGTGACCAACGGGAGGCAAACGAGCAGTACTTC
>TRBV7-2|TRBD2|TRBJ2-5|many
CASRPGGGGVGTQYF
TGTGCCAGCAGGCCGGGTGGCGGGGGGGTAGGGACCCAGTACTTC
>TRBV6-1|.|TRBJ2-7|many
CASSPDFYEQYF
TGTGCCAGCAGCCCGGACTTCTACGAGCAGTACTTC
>TRBV18|.|TRBJ1-1|.
CASSPPGTAVTEAFF
TGTGCCAGCTCACCACCCGGGACGGCGGTCACTGAAGCTTTCTTT
>TRBV29-1|.|TRBJ1-2|few
CSVEGRGYGYTF
TGCAGCGTTGAAGGCAGGGGCTATGGCTACACCTTC
>TRBV12-3/TRBV12-4|.|TRBJ2-5|many
CASTSLGQQETQYF
TGTGCCAGCACCTCACTCGGACAGCAAGAGACCCAGTACTTC
>TRBV5-1|.|TRBJ1-5|.
CASSLSGSQPQHF
TGTGCCAGCAGCTTGTCAGGGAGTCAGCCCCAGCATTTT
>TRBV11-2|.|TRBJ2-5|many
CASSLRRDGPEETQYF
TGTGCCAGCAGCTTACGGAGGGACGGACCCGAGGAGACCCAGTACTTC
>TRBV5-6|TRBD2|TRBJ2-5|.
CASSLTTGTSKETQYF
TGTGCCAGCAGCCTGACGACGGGGACTAGCAAAGAGACCCAGTACTTC
>TRBV27|.|TRBJ2-7|few
CASSLSRGGHEQYF
TGTGCCAGCAGCCTCTCCCGAGGGGGGCACGAGCAGTACTTC
>TRBV11-2|TRBD1|TRBJ2-5|many
CASSRDRGLETQYF
TGTGCCAGCAGCCGGGACAGGGGGCTGGAGACCCAGTACTTC
>TRBV4-3|TRBD2|TRBJ2-7|.
CASSQGLAEYYEQYF
TGCGCCAGCAGCCAAGGACTAGCGGAGTACTACGAGCAGTACTTC
>TRBV20-1|TRBD2|TRBJ2-1|.
CSAEKPGQGAAGLAGVLENEQFF
TGCAGTGCAGAGAAACCGGGACAGGGGGCTGCGGGACTAGCGGGAGTGTTAGAAAATGAGCAGTTCTTC
>TRBV2|.|TRBJ2-5|many
CASRTGQQQETQYF
TGTGCCAGCAGGACAGGCCAGCAACAAGAGACCCAGTACTTC
>TRBV5-1|TRBD1|TRBJ1-4|many
CASSLGQDWVNEKLFF
TGCGCCAGCAGCCTAGGACAGGATTGGGTGAATGAAAAACTGTTTTTT
>TRBV12-3/TRBV12-4|.|TRBJ2-4|.
CASSHGPNLPQVAKNIQYF
TGTGCCAGCAGCCACGGGCCTAATTTACCTCAAGTAGCCAAAAACATTCAGTACTTC
>TRBV28|.|TRBJ2-5|many
CASSLFSRQETQYF
TGTGCCAGCAGTTTATTTTCCAGACAAGAGACCCAGTACTTC
>TRBV7-6|TRBD1|TRBJ2-2|.
CASSLTRQGGAGELFF
TGTGCCAGCAGCTTAACCAGACAGGGTGGCGCCGGGGAGCTGTTTTTT
>TRBV12-3/TRBV12-4|.|TRBJ1-3|.
CASSFRPSGNTIYF
TGTGCCAGCAGTTTCCGACCCTCTGGAAACACCATATATTTT
>TRBV20-1|.|TRBJ2-2|few
CSARLVAGELFF
TGCAGTGCGAGACTAGTAGCCGGGGAGCTGTTTTTT
>TRBV28|.|TRBJ1-5|many
CASSLYGDQPQHF
TGTGCCAGCAGTTTATACGGGGATCAGCCCCAGCATTTT
>TRBV6-5|.|TRBJ2-7|once
CASSYLASSYEQYF
TGTGCCAGCAGTTACCTGGCTAGTTCCTACGAGCAGTACTTC
>TRBV2|TRBD1|TRBJ1-5|many
CASATGRNQPQHF
TGTGCCAGCGCGACAGGGCGAAATCAGCCCCAGCATTTT